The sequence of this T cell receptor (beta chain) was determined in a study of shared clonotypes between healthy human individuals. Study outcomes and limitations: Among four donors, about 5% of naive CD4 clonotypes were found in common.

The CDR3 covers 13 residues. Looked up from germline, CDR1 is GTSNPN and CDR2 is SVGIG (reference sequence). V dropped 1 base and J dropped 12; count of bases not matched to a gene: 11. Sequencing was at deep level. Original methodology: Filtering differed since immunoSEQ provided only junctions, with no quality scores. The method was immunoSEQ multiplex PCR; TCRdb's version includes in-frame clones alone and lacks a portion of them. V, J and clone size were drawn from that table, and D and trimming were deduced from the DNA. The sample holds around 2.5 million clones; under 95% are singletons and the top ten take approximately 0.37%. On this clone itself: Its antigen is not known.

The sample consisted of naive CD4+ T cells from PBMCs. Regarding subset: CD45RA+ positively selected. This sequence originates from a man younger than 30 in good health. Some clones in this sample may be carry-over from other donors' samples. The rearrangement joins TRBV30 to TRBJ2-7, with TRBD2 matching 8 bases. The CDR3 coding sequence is TGTGCCTGGAGTGCTCATAGCGGGACATTGGCGTACTTC. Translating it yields CAWSAHSGTLAYF.